One and the same sample provided the 24 T cell receptor beta chains below, sequenced in a study of beta chain features in type 1 diabetes. TCRB transcripts that were expressed got sequenced, as all of the isolated RNA had been reverse transcribed. Clones were read by immunoSEQ multiplex PCR, and TCRdb kept only the in-frame ones, dropping some. This sample has 900,000 or so clones, with 17% found just once. Sample: naive CD4+ T cells from blood. The receptor set was obtained from a woman between 18 and 29 years old in good health.

This clone has only a few counts. The chain combines TRBV25-1 with TRBJ1-6; no clear D. Per germline, CDR1 MGHDK and CDR2 SYGVNS. CDR3 length: 12 residues. The V end lost 4 bases, the J end lost 9 bases, and 7 bases lay between the germline ends. The CDR3 bases are TGTGCCAGCAGTGTTTGGGGTTCACCCCTCCACTTT. Encoded protein: CASSVWGSPLHF.

The chain employs TRBV10-2 and TRBJ1-2, with D possibly TRBD1 on 6 matching bases. CDR1 and CDR2 (germline): WSHSY, SAAADI. Deletions cut 2 bases from V and 4 bases from J, with 20 bases between. The CDR3 spans 17 residues. CDR3 sequence reads: CASSEPTPSDSSYGYTF. The CDR3 DNA sequence: TGCGCCAGCAGTGAGCCCACTCCCTCGGACAGCTCCTATGGCTACACCTTC.

V and J are TRBV4-3 and TRBJ2-7, with 9 bases identical to TRBD2. Germline V gene lookup returns CDR1 LGHNA and CDR2 YSLEER. The CDR3 runs 14 residues. V was clipped by 4 bases and J by 3 bases; unmatched bases: 4. CDR3 amino acids: CASSPGTSLYEQYF. The CDR3 DNA reads as TGCGCCAGCAGCCCCGGGACTAGCCTCTACGAGCAGTACTTC.

This rearrangement joins TRBV5-1 to TRBJ2-1; D is uncertain. With 0 bases removed from V and 0 bases from J, the gap between germline ends came to 10 bases. Germline CDR1 is SGHRS and CDR2 is YFSETQ. This CDR3 is built from 16 residues. The CDR3 DNA reads as TGCGCCAGCAGCTTGGGTGAGGCCAACTCCTACAATGAGCAGTTCTTC. Protein product: CASSLGEANSYNEQFF.

A few counts support this clone. This chain links TRBV6-6 with TRBJ2-5; TRBD1 aligns across 10 bases. Gene TRBJ2-7 matches the end of the DNA better, so the J call may be wrong. The germline V gene encodes CDR1 MNHNY and CDR2 SVGAGI (reference sequence). The CDR3 sequence is 14 residues long. The CDR3 protein is CASSSGQGIYEQYF. Here the CDR3 DNA reads TGTGCCAGCAGCTCGGGACAGGGGATCTACGAGCAGTACTTC.

The J gene is TRBJ2-1, the V gene TRBV5-1; TRBD1 matches 10 bases. The CDR3 totals 15 residues. V was clipped by 2 bases and J by 7 bases; unmatched bases: 6. In germline, CDR1 is SGHRS, CDR2 YFSETQ. As DNA, the CDR3 is TGCGCCAGCAGCTTCCGGGACAGGGGTTCAAATGAGCAGTTCTTC. Its protein product is CASSFRDRGSNEQFF.

The chain employs TRBV5-1 and TRBJ2-3, with D perhaps TRBD1 or TRBD2 (5 bases each). CDR3 size: 17 residues. Germline V gives CDR1 SGHRS, CDR2 YFSETQ. The V and J ends lost 4 bases and 6 bases respectively, with 24 bases between them. DNA of the CDR3: TGCGCCAGCAGCCCGGGAACAGGACCGGGCATAGTCGATACGCAGTATTTT. Protein product: CASSPGTGPGIVDTQYF. The variable domain in full, completed from reference TRBV5-1 and TRBJ2-3, reads KAGVTQTPRYLIKTRGQQVTLSCSPISGHRSVSWYQQTPGQGLQFLFEYFSETQRNKGNFPGRFSGRQFSNSRSEMNVSTLELGDSALYLCASSPGTGPGIVDTQYFGPGTRLTVL.

J is TRBJ1-2 and V is TRBV18, with D possibly matching TRBD1 (6 bases). The CDR3 length is 15 residues. The germline V gene encodes CDR1 KGHSH and CDR2 LQKENI. Trimming shortened V by 4 bases and J by 1 base, and 13 bases separated the two germline ends. The CDR3 spells CASSLRDMLNYGYTF. CDR3 DNA sequence: TGTGCCAGCTCACTCCGGGACATGCTTAACTATGGCTACACCTTC.

The V gene is TRBV10-2, the J gene TRBJ2-7; 10 bases line up with TRBD2. J gave up 3 bases and V 6 bases, and 8 bases lay outside the gene matches. In germline, CDR1 is WSHSY, CDR2 SAAADI. CDR3 length: 15 amino acids. The CDR3 sequence is CASRLLAGVDYEQYF. Written as DNA, the CDR3 is TGCGCCAGCAGACTCCTAGCGGGAGTCGACTACGAGCAGTACTTC.

V and J are TRBV28 and TRBJ2-7, with 13 bases identical to TRBD2. J lost 7 bases, V lost 5 bases, and 11 bases had no gene match. This CDR3 contains 16 residues. Germline CDR1 reads MDHEN; CDR2 reads SYDVKM. The CDR3 spells CASSGTRTSGSVEQYF. In nucleotides, the CDR3 is TGTGCCAGCAGTGGAACCAGGACTAGCGGGAGCGTAGAGCAGTACTTC.

This clone was picked up a small number of times. The chain combines TRBV28 with TRBJ2-7, with TRBD1 matching over 10 bases. V shed 5 bases, J shed 2 bases, and the junction held 0 bases outside the gene matches. The CDR3 spans 13 residues. Germline CDR1 and CDR2: MDHEN and SYDVKM. The CDR3 loop reads CASSDRGPYEQYF. In DNA form, the CDR3 reads TGTGCCAGCAGTGACAGGGGGCCCTACGAGCAGTACTTC.

V usage is TRBV4-3 and J usage is TRBJ1-4; TRBD1 matches 10 bases. The CDR3 consists of 15 residues. Per germline, CDR1 LGHNA and CDR2 YSLEER. The junction had 4 bases not matched to a gene; V was cut back by 1 base and J by 8 bases. CDR3 in DNA: TGCGCCAGCAGCCAAGGGGACAGGGGAAACGAAAAACTGTTTTTT. Its protein product is CASSQGDRGNEKLFF.

The chain joins TRBV5-1 to TRBJ2-1; D is unclear. This CDR3 is built from 15 residues. V was shortened by 0 bases and J by 1 base, with 8 bases between the two germline ends. Germline V gene sequence: CDR1 SGHRS, CDR2 YFSETQ. The CDR3 is CASSLEGISYNEQFF. CDR3 bases: TGCGCCAGCAGCTTGGAGGGAATTTCCTACAATGAGCAGTTCTTC.

There are a few counts of this clone. The V and J genes are TRBV19 and TRBJ2-2; D is unclear. Between the trimmed V and J ends, which lost 7 bases and 2 bases, there was a span of 8 bases. The germline V gene encodes CDR1 LNHDA and CDR2 SQIVND (reference sequence). The CDR3 is 13 residues long. CDR3 in amino acids: CASNFRNTGELFF. CDR3 coding DNA: TGTGCCAGTAACTTCCGAAACACCGGGGAGCTGTTTTTT.

As concerns this clone: Mismatch with germline at one junction end may stem from a read error. The chain joins TRBV6-1 to TRBJ2-1, with D hard to call. In germline, CDR1 is MNHNS, CDR2 SASEGT. CDR3 size: 14 residues. In nucleotides, the CDR3 is TGTGCAAGCACTTGGGGTAGAAGCTACAATGAGCAGTTCTTC. It translates to CASTWGRSYNEQFF.

This clone has a handful of counts. This chain joins TRBV7-2 and TRBJ2-4, with a possible D match to TRBD2 (5 bases). The germline V gene encodes CDR1 SGHTA and CDR2 FQGNSA. This CDR3 is 15 amino acids long. The V and J ends lost 3 bases and 6 bases respectively, with 15 bases between them. Written as DNA, the CDR3 is TGTGCCAGCAGCTTCCTACGAGCCGCGGGAAACATTCAGTACTTC. This translates into CASSFLRAAGNIQYF.

V gene TRBV6-1 combines with J gene TRBJ2-7; 10 nucleotides line up with TRBD2. Germline V lookup: CDR1 MNHNS, CDR2 SASEGT. The CDR3 is 14 amino acids. The V and J ends lost 6 bases and 1 base, in that order; junction bases with no gene match: 3. CDR3 protein: CASRIAGGSYEQYF. CDR3 DNA: TGTGCCAGCAGAATAGCGGGAGGATCCTACGAGCAGTACTTC.

A note on this clone: The same CDR3 is also encoded by other DNA sequences in this sample. This chain connects TRBV18 to TRBJ1-4; D is uncertain. The length of the CDR3 is 15 residues. The ends were cut back, 3 bases at V and 0 bases at J, with 8 bases in the middle. CDR1 KGHSH and CDR2 LQKENI come from the germline V gene. Here the CDR3 DNA reads TGTGCCAGCTCACCGCGGGAGGCAACTAATGAAAAACTGTTTTTT. It is translated as CASSPREATNEKLFF.

The rearrangement uses TRBV15 and TRBJ1-4; D uncertain. Trimming left V 0 bases short and J 16 bases short, with 15 bases between. This CDR3 comprises 13 residues. Germline V gives CDR1 LNHNV, CDR2 YYDKDF (reference sequence). In nucleotides, the CDR3 is TGTGCCACCAGCAGAGATCGTATGGAGAATGAGTTTTTT. Amino acids: CATSRDRMENEFF. Filled out from reference TRBV15 and TRBJ1-4, the complete variable domain reads DAMVIQNPRYQVTQFGKPVTLSCSQTLNHNVMYWYQQKSSQAPKLLFHYYDKDFNNEADTPDNFQSRRPNTSFCFLDIRSPGLGDTAMYLCATSRDRMENEFFGSGTQLSVL.

This clone has just a few counts. DNA for the CDR3: TGTGCCGCCTCTAGGACTAGCGGGGATTACGAGCAGTACTTC. Its protein is CAASRTSGDYEQYF. The chain links TRBV15 to TRBJ2-7; 12 nucleotides line up with TRBD2. CDR3 length: 14 residues. V trimming: 11 bases; J trimming: 4 bases; junction bases outside the gene matches: 9. Germline V CDR1 and CDR2: LNHNV, YYDKDF (reference sequence).

This clone has only a few counts. The chain couples TRBV7-8 to TRBJ2-3; D might be TRBD2 (5 bases). The CDR3 has 13 amino acids. CDR1 and CDR2 from the germline V gene are SGHVS and FQNEAQ. Trimming removed 2 bases from V and 5 bases from J, with 8 bases in between. The chain's CDR3 is CASSLYRGDTQYF. CDR3 coding DNA: TGTGCCAGCAGCTTATACCGGGGAGATACGCAGTATTTT.

The sample holds a few counts of this clone. CDR3 loop: CASSPYRFRRTDTQYF. Here the CDR3 DNA reads TGTGCCAGCAGCCCGTATCGTTTCAGACGCACAGATACGCAGTATTTT. V gene TRBV7-9 combines with J gene TRBJ2-3; the D is unclear. Trimming stripped 5 bases from V and 1 base from J, with 16 bases between. Germline lookup yields CDR1 SEHNR and CDR2 FQNEAQ (reference sequence). This CDR3 region has 16 residues.

The chain links TRBV11-2 to TRBJ2-3; possible D gene TRBD2, 6 bases. Trimming pared 3 bases from V and 2 bases from J, leaving 15 bases between. Germline lookup yields CDR1 SGHAT and CDR2 FQNNGV. CDR3 length: 16 amino acids. The CDR3 DNA sequence: TGTGCCAGCAGCTTGGGGACTCTCCGCCACACAGATACGCAGTATTTT. This codes for CASSLGTLRHTDTQYF. Variable domain in full (rest from reference TRBV11-2 and TRBJ2-3): EAGVAQSPRYKIIEKRQSVAFWCNPISGHATLYWYQQILGQGPKLLIQFQNNGVVDDSQLPKDRFSAERLKGVDSTLKIQPAKLEDSAVYLCASSLGTLRHTDTQYFGPGTRLTVL.

This chain joins TRBV4-1 and TRBJ2-7, with 7 bases identical to TRBD1. V lost 5 bases to trimming and J lost 3 bases; unmatched junction nucleotides: 4. Looked up from germline, CDR1 is MGHRA and CDR2 is YSYEKL. CDR3 length equals 13 residues. DNA of the CDR3: TGCGCCAGCAGCACAGGGGCCGACTACGAGCAGTACTTC. Translation: CASSTGADYEQYF.